This T cell receptor beta chain was recovered during a study of shared clonotypes between healthy human individuals. General study findings and limits: The naive CD4 repertoires of several donors were compared, and around 5% of clonotypes were shared.

Deep was the level used in running the assay. TCRdb's table, derived via immunoSEQ multiplex PCR, lists solely in-frame clones and lacks some. The repertoire includes about 2,200,000 clones, approximately 94% of them detected once, and 1.5% to 2% sits in the top ten. Germline loops: CDR1 SEHNR, CDR2 FQNEAQ (reference sequence). V shed 11 bases and J 7 bases; nucleotides not matched to a gene: 11. The CDR3 length is 13 residues. Terminally differentiated effector memory CD45RA+ cells were excluded by CCR7 positive selection of CD45RO-negative cells. Turning to this clone: Its antigen is not identified.

Sequenced material: naive CD8+ T cells from PBMCs. V is TRBV7-9 and J is TRBJ2-1; 7 bases match TRBD2. The receptor's source is a man between 18 and 35 years old in good health. Some clones in this sample may be carry-over from other donors' samples. The CDR3 here is CAARGSGPNEQFF. In nucleotides, the CDR3 is TGTGCCGCTAGGGGTAGCGGGCCAAATGAGCAGTTCTTC.